A single sample gave rise to the 12 T cell receptor beta chains below, sequenced in a study of T-cell reconstitution after alpha-beta-depleted transplantation in children. Preparing the TCRbeta library involved the use of unique molecular identifiers. MiXCR was run by TCRdb on the PCR reads, yielding one entry per CDR3 protein. The sample lists more than 75,000 distinct CDR3 sequences, about 25% occurring once. The material was PBMCs, obtained before TCRalphabeta/CD19-depleted stem cell transplant. All receptors derive from a boy aged 2-9 years with acute lymphoblastic leukemia, due to receive a stem cell transplant.

This clonotype was recorded a few times. The chain uses TRBV6-2 or TRBV6-3 and TRBJ2-1; 7 bases map to TRBD2. With 5 bases clipped from V and 10 bases from J, the junction kept 14 bases outside the gene matches. Germline CDR1 and CDR2: MNHEY and SVGEGT. The CDR3 has 15 amino acids. Written as DNA, the CDR3 is TGTGCCAGCAGTGGGAGGGAGGGCCAATTCAGAGAGCAGTTCTTC. This codes for CASSGREGQFREQFF.

The genes are TRBV11-1 and TRBJ2-3; 11 bases are a match to TRBD2. The CDR3 is made up of 18 amino acids. CDR1 is SGHAT, CDR2 FQDESV, per germline (reference sequence). V was clipped by 3 bases and J by 1 base; unmatched bases: 9. The CDR3 reads CASSLGLAEGGRTDTQYF. CDR3 sequence (DNA): TGTGCCAGCAGCTTGGGACTAGCGGAGGGTGGGCGCACAGATACGCAGTATTTT.

The rearrangement uses TRBV5-5 and TRBJ2-5; 7 positions match TRBD2. Germline V gene lookup returns CDR1 SGHKS and CDR2 YYEKEE (reference sequence). The V segment lost 0 bases and the J segment 3 bases; nucleotides outside the gene matches: 8. This CDR3 contains 16 residues. As DNA, the CDR3 is TGTGCCAGCAGCTTGGCTAGCGGAGGAGGGGAAGAGACCCAGTACTTC. Protein product: CASSLASGGGEETQYF. The variable domain in full, with the rest retrieved from reference TRBV5-5 and TRBJ2-5, is DAGVTQSPTHLIKTRGQQVTLRCSPISGHKSVSWYQQVLGQGPQFIFQYYEKEERGRGNFPDRFSARQFPNYSSELNVNALLLGDSALYLCASSLASGGGEETQYFGPGTRLLVL.

This clonotype was found a few times. V usage is TRBV20-1 and J usage is TRBJ1-2; TRBD1 is a possible D gene (5 bases). V was pared by 0 bases and J by 8 bases, with 13 bases between. CDR3 length equals 13 residues. CDR1 is DFQATT and CDR2 is SNEGSKA in the germline V gene (reference sequence). CDR3 residues: CSARDIGGRGYTF. The CDR3 coding sequence is TGCAGTGCTAGAGATATCGGGGGTCGAGGCTACACCTTC.

The chain carries TRBV7-7 and TRBJ2-3; 7 nucleotides match TRBD2. The CDR3 runs to 15 residues. Germline V gives CDR1 SSHAT, CDR2 FNYEAQ (reference sequence). V dropped 1 base and J dropped 6; count of bases not matched to a gene: 7. CDR3 nucleotides: TGTGCCAGCAGCTTAGGGCCTGGGGAGGGCGATACGCAGTATTTT. This gives the protein CASSLGPGEGDTQYF.

The table lists this clonotype with many counts. The CDR3: CSARIAGTDYNEQFF. CDR3 nucleotide sequence: TGCAGTGCTAGAATAGCTGGGACTGACTACAATGAGCAGTTCTTC. The rearrangement joins TRBV20-1 to TRBJ2-1; the D gene is possibly TRBD2 (6 bases). CDR1 is DFQATT, CDR2 SNEGSKA, per germline (reference sequence). This CDR3 spans 15 amino acids. V lost 2 bases, J lost 3 bases, and 14 bases lay in between.

The chain links TRBV12-3 or TRBV12-4 to TRBJ2-2, with 8 bases identical to TRBD2. This CDR3 region has 16 residues. J lost 7 bases, V lost 2 bases, and 9 bases had no gene match. CDR3 DNA: TGTGCCAGCAGTTTATCAACTAGCGGAAGGGACGGGGAGCTGTTTTTT. Protein sequence: CASSLSTSGRDGELFF.

The chain couples TRBV14 to TRBJ2-5; 7 bases map to TRBD2. The CDR3 spans 14 residues. After removal of 1 base from V and 7 bases from J, the junction contained 6 bases not matched to a gene. CDR1 is SGHDN and CDR2 is FVKESK in the germline V gene. CDR3: CASSQGGLRGTQYF. DNA of the CDR3: TGTGCCAGCAGCCAAGGGGGACTACGAGGGACCCAGTACTTC.

The sample holds many counts of this clonotype. This chain connects TRBV7-9 to TRBJ1-3; D is ambiguous. CDR3 length: 16 amino acids. Germline CDR1 SEHNR, CDR2 FQNEAQ (reference sequence). Trimming shortened V by 2 bases and J by 0 bases, and 11 bases separated the two germline ends. CDR3 nucleotides: TGTGCCAGCAGCTTATATCCAGCGAGCTCTGGAAACACCATATATTTT. This sequence encodes CASSLYPASSGNTIYF.

The chain couples TRBV12-3 or TRBV12-4 to TRBJ2-2, with D uncertain. V gave up 6 bases and J gave up 4 bases, with 6 bases separating them. The CDR3 is 12 residues long. CDR3 protein: CASRMGTGELFF. The CDR3 DNA is TGTGCCAGCAGAATGGGCACCGGGGAGCTGTTTTTT.

This clonotype was counted between two and nine times. The V call is TRBV6-1, the J call TRBJ1-4; 10 nucleotides line up with TRBD1. CDR3 size: 15 residues. Per germline, CDR1 MNHNS and CDR2 SASEGT. The trim removed 5 bases at V and 11 bases at J, leaving 11 bases unmatched. The CDR3: CASSPLTGGAEKLFF. The DNA for the CDR3 is TGTGCCAGCAGTCCGCTGACAGGGGGCGCGGAGAAACTGTTTTTT.

The sample holds a few counts of this clonotype. The chain is built from TRBV3-1 and TRBJ1-1; a possible D gene is TRBD1 (6 bases). Germline CDR1 reads LGHDT; CDR2 reads YNNKEL (reference sequence). Trimming pared 4 bases from V and 0 bases from J, leaving 18 bases between. The CDR3 covers 17 residues. The CDR3 nucleotides read TGTGCCAGCAGCCCACGCGGGGACATTTACATGAACACTGAAGCTTTCTTT. It specifies CASSPRGDIYMNTEAFF. Full variable domain (outside the CDR3, taken from reference TRBV3-1 and TRBJ1-1): DTAVSQTPKYLVTQMGNDKSIKCEQNLGHDTMYWYKQDSKKFLKIMFSYNNKELIINETVPNRFSPKSPDKAHLNLHINSLELGDSAVYFCASSPRGDIYMNTEAFFGQGTRLTVV.